These 10 T cell receptor beta chains came from one sample sequenced in a study of T cell responses to AZD1222 COVID-19 vaccine. The method was immunoSEQ multiplex PCR; TCRdb's version includes in-frame clones alone and lacks a portion of them. The sample includes around 100,000 clones, 86% of them seen just once. Sequenced here: peripheral blood, sampled on day 0 of AZD1222 vaccination. These TCRs come from an adult in good health.

The gene calls are TRBV24-1 and TRBJ1-2, with 8 bases aligning to TRBD1. Germline loops: CDR1 KGHDR, CDR2 SFDVKD. This CDR3 is built from 13 residues. The trim removed 7 bases at V and 4 bases at J, leaving 4 bases unmatched. CDR3 coding DNA: TGTGCCACCAGCAGGGGGCCAAGCTATGGCTACACCTTC. It encodes CATSRGPSYGYTF.

On this clone itself: A read error may be the cause here, since a much bigger clone is one base away. This rearrangement joins TRBV11-2 to TRBJ2-2; 7 nucleotides align to TRBD2. CDR3 length equals 18 residues. Unmatched junction bases numbered 18, after V lost 5 bases and J lost 6 bases. CDR1 SGHAT and CDR2 FQNNGV come from the germline V gene. CDR3 nucleotides: TGTGCCAGCAGCGGCCGGGCGCTAGCGGAATTTCCCTCCGGGGAGCTGTTTTTT. This translates into CASSGRALAEFPSGELFF.

V gene TRBV20-1 combines with J gene TRBJ1-4; D gene ambiguous. V lost 3 bases to trimming and J lost 3 bases, with 11 bases between them. From germline, CDR1 is DFQATT and CDR2 SNEGSKA (reference sequence). The CDR3 sequence is 14 residues long. As DNA, the CDR3 is TGCAGTGCTAGTCGGTTGGGTGCTAATGAAAAACTGTTTTTT. It is translated as CSASRLGANEKLFF.

V is TRBV28 and J is TRBJ1-2; no clear D gene. With 5 bases removed from V and 6 bases from J, the gap between germline ends came to 7 bases. Germline loops: CDR1 MDHEN, CDR2 SYDVKM. The CDR3 is 11 amino acids. The CDR3 loop reads CASSAFHGYTF. The CDR3 bases are TGTGCCAGCAGTGCCTTTCATGGCTACACCTTC.

This clone was recorded once. The chain has TRBV9 and TRBJ2-3, with TRBD2 as a possible D gene (6 bases). Germline-derived CDR1 and CDR2 are SGDLS and YYNGEE. This CDR3 is 14 amino acids long. V was trimmed by 2 bases and J by 3 bases, leaving 10 bases between them. The CDR3 region is CASSVSGSTDTQYF. The CDR3 nucleotides read TGTGCCAGCAGCGTGTCCGGGAGTACAGATACGCAGTATTTT.

V gene TRBV5-1 combines with J gene TRBJ2-3, with D possibly matching TRBD1 (5 bases). V lost 5 bases and J lost 2, with 15 bases in between. This CDR3 spans 15 amino acids. Germline CDR1 SGHRS, CDR2 YFSETQ. DNA of the CDR3: TGCGCCAGCAGTGCTAGGACATGGGACACAGATACGCAGTATTTT. As protein: CASSARTWDTDTQYF.

This clone appeared a few times. The chain uses TRBV6-5 and TRBJ1-5, with D possibly matching TRBD1 (6 bases). This CDR3 is built from 13 residues. The V gene's germline CDR1 is MNHEY and CDR2 SVGAGI. Trimming shortened V by 6 bases and J by 7 bases, and 13 bases separated the two germline ends. The CDR3 here is CASRGGAGQPQHF. As DNA, the CDR3 is TGTGCCAGCAGAGGGGGGGCCGGGCAGCCCCAGCATTTT.

J is TRBJ1-2 and V is TRBV3-1 (or the pseudogene TRBV3-2), with unresolved D. Germline loops: CDR1 LGHDT, CDR2 YNNKEL (reference sequence). This CDR3 region has 13 residues. The V end was cut by 0 bases, the J end by 8 bases, with 10 bases between. DNA of the CDR3: TGTGCCAGCAGCCAAGACGCAACTACAGGCTACACCTTC. Protein product: CASSQDATTGYTF.

The chain employs TRBV13 and TRBJ1-1; a weak D match, TRBD1 (6 bases). The CDR3 totals 17 residues. Between the trimmed V and J ends, which lost 5 bases and 0 bases, there was a span of 19 bases. Germline CDR1 is PRHDT and CDR2 is FYEKMQ (reference sequence). The CDR3 DNA sequence: TGTGCCAGCAGCGCGACGACAGGTATTGTCATGAACACTGAAGCTTTCTTT. It specifies CASSATTGIVMNTEAFF. The whole variable domain, filled in from reference TRBV13 and TRBJ1-1, reads AAGVIQSPRHLIKEKRETATLKCYPIPRHDTVYWYQQGPGQDPQFLISFYEKMQSDKGSIPDRFSAQQFSDYHSELNMSSLELGDSALYFCASSATTGIVMNTEAFFGQGTRLTVV.

The chain recombines TRBV28 with TRBJ2-4; 7 bases agree with TRBD1. Per germline, CDR1 MDHEN and CDR2 SYDVKM. The ends lost 1 base at V and 8 bases at J; junction bases unmatched: 8. CDR3 length equals 15 residues. The CDR3 nucleotides are TGTGCCAGCAGTTTATTGGCCGGGCAGGGGGACATTCAGTACTTC. Amino acids: CASSLLAGQGDIQYF.